The T cell receptor beta chain under discussion was sequenced for a study of T cell changes during pregnancy in multiple sclerosis. Per the germline V gene, CDR1 is SEHNR and CDR2 is FQNEAQ (reference sequence). This CDR3 is 14 amino acids long. The ends lost 4 bases at V and 4 bases at J; junction bases unmatched: 1. Generated by immunoSEQ multiplex PCR, the TCRdb table keeps only in-frame clones and is missing some. The sample lists some 99,000 clones; 90% to 95% were seen once. The TCR sequence derives from a female donor with multiple sclerosis, enrolled in a pregnancy study. The sample here was peripheral blood, taken after pregnancy. The gene calls are TRBV7-9 and TRBJ1-4, with 9 bases identical to TRBD1. The CDR3 region is CASSSDRGNEKLFF. CDR3 DNA: TGTGCCAGCAGCTCGGACAGGGGTAATGAAAAACTGTTTTTT.